The 17 T cell receptor beta chains listed next were all sequenced from one sample in a study of T cells in Graves' hyperthyroidism and ophthalmopathy. The CDR3 regions of TCR beta were amplified from RNA transcripts. The study used the HTBI primer set for a first-round RT-PCR of the TCR CDR3. TCRdb reanalysed the multiplex PCR reads using MiXCR and keeps one entry per CDR3 protein. Of around 200,000 distinct CDR3 sequences listed, approximately 20% are singletons. Sequenced material: blood. The receptors stem from a man in his forties with Graves' hyperthyroidism.

This clonotype was seen ten or more times. The chain has TRBV6-2 or TRBV6-3 and TRBJ1-1, with D uncertain. The CDR3 has 15 amino acids. The V end was cut by 2 bases, the J end by 2 bases, with 12 bases between. Germline V gives CDR1 MNHEY, CDR2 SVGEGT. The CDR3 nucleotides read TGTGCCAGCAGTTACCGGAAACTAGGCAACACTGAAGCTTTCTTT. It yields the protein CASSYRKLGNTEAFF.

This clonotype came up a few times. In DNA, the CDR3 is TGTGCCAGCAGTCGGAGTCTAGCGGGGGGGCAAGATACGCAGTATTTT. This sequence encodes CASSRSLAGGQDTQYF. The J gene is TRBJ2-3, the V gene TRBV12-3 or TRBV12-4; 12 bases fit TRBD2. The V gene end was trimmed by 5 bases and the J gene end by 5 bases; junction bases not matched to a gene: 8. The CDR3 is 16 amino acids.

The chain joins TRBV5-1 to TRBJ2-7, with 11 nucleotides matching TRBD1. The CDR3 runs 14 residues. The germline V gene has CDR1 SGHRS and CDR2 YFSETQ. The V segment lost 2 bases and the J segment 7 bases; nucleotides outside the gene matches: 5. CDR3 in amino acids: CASSFGQGAGEQYF. In nucleotides, the CDR3 is TGCGCCAGCAGCTTTGGACAGGGGGCAGGGGAGCAGTACTTC.

This clonotype was seen repeatedly, ten times or more. This chain connects TRBV5-1 to TRBJ1-6, with D possibly matching TRBD1 (6 bases). Trimming took off 1 base at V and 8 bases at J, with 13 bases between the two ends. The germline gives CDR1 SGHRS, CDR2 YFSETQ. The CDR3 is 15 amino acids. Here the CDR3 reads CASSLMGGEDSPLHF. The CDR3 DNA reads as TGCGCCAGCAGCTTGATGGGGGGCGAGGATTCACCCCTCCACTTT.

In this sample, this clonotype turned up many times. V gene TRBV20-1 combines with J gene TRBJ1-4, with D possibly TRBD1 on 5 matching bases. Deletions cut 3 bases from V and 6 bases from J, with 14 bases between. The CDR3 is made up of 14 amino acids. Germline V CDR1 and CDR2: DFQATT, SNEGSKA (reference sequence). The CDR3 DNA reads TGCAGTGCTAGGATAGGGGTATGGGATGAAAAACTGTTTTTT. Amino acid sequence: CSARIGVWDEKLFF.

In this sample, this clonotype turned up a few times. The chain uses TRBV30 and TRBJ1-2; D may be TRBD1 (6 bases). From germline, CDR1 is GTSNPN and CDR2 SVGIG (reference sequence). The CDR3 sequence is 15 residues long. V shed 2 bases and J shed 8 bases, with 21 bases lying between them. The CDR3 DNA follows: TGTGCCTGGAGTCCAGGTTGGGGGGCCAGCGAGGGCTACACCTTC. Translating gives CAWSPGWGASEGYTF.

This clonotype was observed at least ten times. The V call is TRBV2, the J call TRBJ1-5, with TRBD1 as a possible D gene (6 bases). CDR1 is SNHLY, CDR2 FYNNEI, per germline. Trimming took off 7 bases at V and 5 bases at J, with 15 bases between the two ends. The CDR3 runs 14 residues. The CDR3 nucleotides are TGTGCCAGCAATGAGGCAGGGGAGGATCAGCCCCAGCATTTT. Residues: CASNEAGEDQPQHF.

This clonotype was seen repeatedly, ten times or more. The chain combines TRBV7-2 with TRBJ1-2, with D unclear. Germline V gives CDR1 SGHTA, CDR2 FQGNSA. CDR3 length: 16 residues. The ends were cut back, 2 bases at V and 0 bases at J, with 13 bases in the middle. The CDR3 sequence: CASSLYESISNYGYTF. In DNA, the CDR3 is TGTGCCAGCAGCTTATATGAGTCGATCTCTAACTATGGCTACACCTTC.

Many counts were recorded for this clonotype. The genes are TRBV2 and TRBJ2-1, with 7 bases that match TRBD1. The CDR3 runs 15 residues. With V trimmed by 5 bases and J by 4 bases, 8 bases remained unmatched. Germline-derived CDR1 and CDR2 are SNHLY and FYNNEI. The CDR3 DNA sequence: TGTGCCAGCAGTAAGGGACAGAGCGCATACAATGAGCAGTTCTTC. It specifies CASSKGQSAYNEQFF. Full variable domain (outside the CDR3, taken from reference TRBV2 and TRBJ2-1): EPEVTQTPSHQVTQMGQEVILRCVPISNHLYFYWYRQILGQKVEFLVSFYNNEISEKSEIFDDQFSVERPDGSNFTLKIRSTKLEDSAMYFCASSKGQSAYNEQFFGPGTRLTVL.

This clonotype was observed at least ten times. The V gene is TRBV3-1, the J gene TRBJ2-7; D not resolved. Germline V lookup: CDR1 LGHDT, CDR2 YNNKEL (reference sequence). V was pared by 3 bases and J by 2 bases, with 2 bases between. The CDR3 runs to 11 residues. The CDR3 DNA is TGTGCCAGCAGCCATGCCTACGAGCAGTACTTC. Translation gives CASSHAYEQYF.

This clonotype was counted ten times or more. The rearrangement joins TRBV5-1 to TRBJ2-6, with TRBD1 identical over 7 bases. The germline CDR1 and CDR2 sequences are SGHRS and YFSETQ. The CDR3 consists of 17 residues. With 4 bases clipped from V and 0 bases from J, the junction kept 7 bases outside the gene matches. CDR3: CASSTGTEGSGANVLTF. The CDR3 DNA reads as TGCGCCAGCAGCACCGGGACAGAGGGCTCTGGGGCCAACGTCCTGACTTTC.

With regard to this clonotype: With a much larger clone just one base away, this may be a read error. Here the CDR3 omits its conserved ending phenylalanine or tryptophan, so a read error is the likely source. The chain carries TRBV6-2 or TRBV6-3 and TRBJ2-3; D perhaps matches TRBD1 (6 bases). Trimming cost V 6 bases and J 2 bases, with 21 bases left between them. Per the germline V gene, CDR1 is MNHEY and CDR2 is SVGEGT. The CDR3 is 17 residues long. The CDR3 is CASRKGESSQPTDTQYL. CDR3 coding DNA: TGTGCCAGCAGGAAGGGGGAGTCTAGTCAACCCACAGATACGCAGTATCTT.

The chain uses TRBV27 and TRBJ2-5, with TRBD1 as a possible D gene (6 bases). CDR1 is MNHEY and CDR2 is SMNVEV in the germline V gene (reference sequence). The V end was cut by 4 bases, the J end by 2 bases, with 17 bases between. This CDR3 contains 16 residues. The CDR3 DNA is TGTGCCAGCAGTTCGCAACTACAGGGAAATCAAGAGACCCAGTACTTC. As protein: CASSSQLQGNQETQYF.

This clonotype was found a few times. Here the CDR3 reads CSARMGQGLPGANVLTF. DNA of the CDR3: TGCAGTGCTAGAATGGGACAGGGGTTACCTGGGGCCAACGTCCTGACTTTC. The chain has TRBV20-1 and TRBJ2-6; 10 bases align to TRBD1. Germline CDR1 DFQATT, CDR2 SNEGSKA (reference sequence). This CDR3 spans 17 amino acids. V trimming: 2 bases; J trimming: 2 bases; junction bases outside the gene matches: 6.

This clonotype has a count of ten or more. This chain connects TRBV6-1 to TRBJ2-5; D not certain. V lost 2 bases, J lost 5 bases, and 12 bases lay in between. The length of the CDR3 is 14 residues. Germline CDR1 reads MNHNS; CDR2 reads SASEGT. The CDR3 loop is CASSERGPGETQYF. DNA for the CDR3: TGTGCCAGCAGTGAAAGAGGACCCGGGGAGACCCAGTACTTC.

This clonotype was observed at least ten times. J is TRBJ2-5 and V is TRBV2; D is perhaps TRBD2 (6 bases). V lost 1 base and J lost 6, with 15 bases in between. The CDR3 extends over 15 amino acids. Germline V gene lookup returns CDR1 SNHLY and CDR2 FYNNEI. CDR3 sequence reads: CASSEGRGLGQTQYF. Here the CDR3 DNA reads TGTGCCAGCAGTGAAGGGCGGGGTTTGGGTCAGACCCAGTACTTC.

This clonotype was observed a few times. This chain uses TRBV7-2 with TRBJ2-7; D may be TRBD1 (6 bases). With 7 bases removed from V and 3 bases from J, the gap between germline ends came to 19 bases. Looked up from germline, CDR1 is SGHTA and CDR2 is FQGNSA. The CDR3 runs 15 residues. CDR3 in amino acids: CASTSLSTGIYEQYF. The CDR3 DNA reads as TGTGCCAGCACCAGCTTATCCACAGGGATCTACGAGCAGTACTTC.